Presented here are 22 T cell receptor beta chains from one specimen sequenced in a study of cytomegalovirus exposure and HLA in healthy donors. It was with 60 Vbeta and 13 Jbeta primers that the PCR ran. Only in-frame clones appear in the TCRdb table, and some are missing; sequencing was by immunoSEQ multiplex PCR. The sample lists fewer than 200,000 clones, more than 60% occurring once. The sequenced sample was PBMCs. These receptors were collected from a male donor in good health and CMV-seronegative.

This sequence joins TRBV7-2 and TRBJ1-1, with 8 nucleotides matching TRBD1. The CDR3 loop spans 14 amino acids. J gave up 6 bases and V 5 bases, and 8 bases lay outside the gene matches. Germline assignment: CDR1 SGHTA and CDR2 FQGNSA. CDR3 region: CASSTRGDRPEAFF. CDR3 bases: TGTGCCAGCAGCACACGGGGGGACAGGCCTGAAGCTTTCTTT. Full variable domain (remainder filled in from reference TRBV7-2 and TRBJ1-1): GAGVSQSPSNKVTEKGKDVELRCDPISGHTALYWYRQSLGQGLEFLIYFQGNSAPDKSGLPSDRFSAERTGGSVSTLTIQRTQQEDSAVYLCASSTRGDRPEAFFGQGTRLTVV.

V gene TRBV27 combines with J gene TRBJ2-1, with 10 nucleotides matching TRBD2. V lost 8 bases, J lost 8 bases, and 9 bases stayed unmatched. The CDR3 covers 14 residues. In germline, CDR1 is MNHEY, CDR2 SMNVEV (reference sequence). CDR3 nucleotides: TGTGCCAGCTTAAGCGGGAGGGCCCCGGATGAGCAGTTCTTC. Its translation is CASLSGRAPDEQFF.

The chain couples TRBV27 to TRBJ2-1; D uncertain. Trimming shortened V by 0 bases and J by 6 bases, and 6 bases separated the two germline ends. The CDR3 is 13 amino acids. Germline CDR1 is MNHEY and CDR2 is SMNVEV (reference sequence). CDR3 in amino acids: CASSLSPRNEQFF. CDR3 DNA: TGTGCCAGCAGTTTATCTCCCCGCAATGAGCAGTTCTTC.

The V call is TRBV28, the J call TRBJ1-4; 8 bases agree with TRBD1. Germline V CDR1 and CDR2: MDHEN, SYDVKM. There are 15 residues in the CDR3. Unmatched junction bases numbered 15, after V lost 8 bases and J lost 10 bases. The CDR3 DNA reads TGTGCCAGCTCTACCCAGGGGGCGCGGATAGGAAAACTGTTTTTT. Translation gives CASSTQGARIGKLFF.

This clone was counted a few times. The chain couples TRBV6-5 to TRBJ1-1, with D perhaps matching TRBD1 (6 bases). The ends were cut back, 2 bases at V and 8 bases at J, with 15 bases in the middle. Per germline, CDR1 MNHEY and CDR2 SVGAGI. The CDR3 sequence is 14 residues long. The CDR3 sequence: CASSYQTKGQEAFF. CDR3 DNA: TGTGCCAGCAGTTACCAAACCAAGGGACAAGAAGCTTTCTTT.

The V call is TRBV28, the J call TRBJ1-1; D is undetermined. Germline V CDR1 and CDR2: MDHEN, SYDVKM. This CDR3 region has 11 residues. V lost 10 bases, J lost 4 bases, and 10 bases lay in between. The CDR3 DNA is TGTGCCACCCTTAGCGCCACTGAAGCTTTCTTT. This gives the protein CATLSATEAFF.

Only one count was recorded for this clone. This chain links TRBV2 with TRBJ2-7; 7 nucleotides align to TRBD1. Germline CDR1 and CDR2: SNHLY and FYNNEI. Losses at the gene ends were 4 bases for V and 0 bases for J; bases not matched to a gene: 3. This CDR3 is built from 14 residues. The CDR3 DNA follows: TGTGCCAGCAGTGGGGGACAGCTCTCCTACGAGCAGTACTTC. This translates into CASSGGQLSYEQYF.

This chain connects TRBV15 to TRBJ1-3, with a possible D match to TRBD1 (5 bases). The V end lost 3 bases, the J end lost 0 bases, and 9 bases lay between the germline ends. Germline-derived CDR1 and CDR2 are LNHNV and YYDKDF (reference sequence). This CDR3 region has 15 residues. The CDR3 sequence: CATSRDTASGNTIYF. In DNA form, the CDR3 reads TGTGCCACCAGCAGGGACACCGCCTCTGGAAACACCATATATTTT.

The gene calls are TRBV7-2 and TRBJ1-1; no firm D call. The CDR3 spans 13 residues. Germline lookup yields CDR1 SGHTA and CDR2 FQGNSA. The V gene lost 5 bases and the J gene lost 3 bases, with 10 bases spanning the gap. The CDR3 DNA reads as TGTGCCAGCAGCGTAGACTCTTACACTGAAGCTTTCTTT. It encodes CASSVDSYTEAFF.

V usage is TRBV4-2 and J usage is TRBJ2-1; 9 bases are a match to TRBD1. V gave up 3 bases and J gave up 8 bases; unmatched junction bases: 8. The CDR3 has 15 residues. Germline loops: CDR1 LGHNA, CDR2 YNFKEQ. CDR3 bases: TGTGCCAGCAGCCACGCCGGGACAGGGAGCTATGAGCAGTTCTTC. Residues: CASSHAGTGSYEQFF.

V and J are TRBV30 and TRBJ2-5, with D possibly matching TRBD1 (5 bases). The ends were cut back, 3 bases at V and 0 bases at J, with 8 bases in the middle. This CDR3 is 13 amino acids long. Germline V gene lookup returns CDR1 GTSNPN and CDR2 SVGIG (reference sequence). CDR3 sequence reads: CAWSPGYQETQYF. CDR3 DNA sequence: TGTGCCTGGAGCCCAGGGTACCAAGAGACCCAGTACTTC. The full variable domain, in which reference TRBV30 and TRBJ2-5 provide the parts outside the CDR3, is SQTIHQWPATLVQPVGSPLSLECTVEGTSNPNLYWYRQAAGRGLQLLFYSVGIGQISSEVPQNLSASRPQDRQFILSSKKLLLSDSGFYLCAWSPGYQETQYFGPGTRLLVL.

This rearrangement joins TRBV13 to TRBJ2-7, with TRBD2 matching over 10 bases. The CDR3 is 12 amino acids. CDR1 PRHDT and CDR2 FYEKMQ come from the germline V gene (reference sequence). The trim removed 8 bases at V and 5 bases at J, leaving 3 bases unmatched. CDR3 sequence: CASLGLANEQYF. The CDR3 nucleotides are TGTGCCAGCTTGGGACTAGCGAACGAGCAGTACTTC.

The chain has TRBV5-6 and TRBJ2-7; 9 positions match TRBD2. V trimming: 0 bases; J trimming: 0 bases; junction bases outside the gene matches: 13. Germline values: CDR1 SGHDT, CDR2 YYEEEE. The CDR3 length is 19 residues. CDR3 sequence (DNA): TGTGCCAGCAGCTTGGAGGGTCTTTGGGCGGGAGGGTCCTCCTACGAGCAGTACTTC. Protein: CASSLEGLWAGGSSYEQYF.

This clone occurred a few times. The rearrangement links TRBV6-5 to TRBJ1-6; D is perhaps TRBD1 (5 bases). From germline, CDR1 is MNHEY and CDR2 SVGAGI. The CDR3 sequence is 15 residues long. V was shortened by 2 bases and J by 4 bases, with 9 bases between the two germline ends. This CDR3 reads CASSYRGGYNSPLHF. The CDR3 bases are TGTGCCAGCAGTTACAGGGGCGGATATAATTCACCCCTCCACTTT.

The genes are TRBV5-8 and TRBJ1-1, with D maybe TRBD1 (5 bases). CDR1 and CDR2 (germline): SGHTS, YDEGEE. Trimming pared 3 bases from V and 1 base from J, leaving 7 bases between. This CDR3 region has 13 residues. CDR3 sequence (DNA): TGTGCCAGCAGCTCGACAGCGAACACTGAAGCTTTCTTT. This gives the protein CASSSTANTEAFF.

This clone turned up a few times. The chain is built from TRBV27 and TRBJ1-1; D might be TRBD1 (5 bases). V lost 5 bases, J lost 0 bases, and 10 bases lay in between. The germline CDR1 and CDR2 sequences are MNHEY and SMNVEV (reference sequence). CDR3 length equals 14 residues. CDR3 protein: CASSTQGMNTEAFF. The CDR3 nucleotides are TGTGCCAGCAGTACCCAGGGCATGAACACTGAAGCTTTCTTT.

V is TRBV18 and J is TRBJ1-5; the match to TRBD1 covers 7 bases. CDR1 is KGHSH, CDR2 LQKENI, per germline. This CDR3 contains 14 residues. J was trimmed by 7 bases and V by 6 bases; bases with no gene match: 9. The CDR3 protein is CASSKTGSGQPQHF. CDR3 DNA: TGTGCCAGCTCCAAGACAGGGTCGGGGCAGCCCCAGCATTTT.

The rearrangement uses TRBV4-3 and TRBJ1-6; D gene ambiguous. The V gene's germline CDR1 is LGHNA and CDR2 YSLEER. This CDR3 comprises 16 residues. V shed 1 base and J shed 6 bases, with 13 bases lying between them. The CDR3 DNA is TGCGCCAGCAGCCAAGCGAGGGTATTTGGTAATTCACCCCTCCACTTT. Encoded protein: CASSQARVFGNSPLHF.

The J gene is TRBJ2-7, the V gene TRBV5-1; D is perhaps TRBD2 (7 bases). Germline values: CDR1 SGHRS, CDR2 YFSETQ. The CDR3 consists of 14 residues. Trimming took off 4 bases at V and 4 bases at J, with 15 bases between the two ends. The CDR3 nucleotides are TGCGCCAGCAGCCCAGCGGGACAAGGATACGAGCAGTACTTC. This translates into CASSPAGQGYEQYF. Full variable domain (rest looked up from reference TRBV5-1 and TRBJ2-7): KAGVTQTPRYLIKTRGQQVTLSCSPISGHRSVSWYQQTPGQGLQFLFEYFSETQRNKGNFPGRFSGRQFSNSRSEMNVSTLELGDSALYLCASSPAGQGYEQYFGPGTRLTVT.

This clone was counted only a few times. The rearrangement links TRBV7-6 to TRBJ1-2; 9 bases map to TRBD1. The CDR3 has 13 residues. Germline CDR1 SGHVS, CDR2 FNYEAQ. V shed 3 bases and J 4 bases; nucleotides not matched to a gene: 0. The CDR3 loop reads CASSLTGGYGYTF. In nucleotides, the CDR3 is TGTGCCAGCAGCTTGACAGGGGGCTATGGCTACACCTTC.

V is TRBV6-1 and J is TRBJ1-2; 9 nucleotides line up with TRBD1. CDR1 is MNHNS and CDR2 is SASEGT in the germline V gene. CDR3 length equals 14 residues. V lost 6 bases to trimming and J lost 3 bases; unmatched junction nucleotides: 5. The CDR3 coding sequence is TGTGCCAGCAGAACCGGGACAGGGTACTATGGCTACACCTTC. It translates to CASRTGTGYYGYTF.

The J gene is TRBJ2-7, the V gene TRBV5-6; D is possibly TRBD2 (5 bases). There are 12 residues in the CDR3. Trimming removed 5 bases from V and 4 bases from J, with 10 bases in between. Germline V gene data show CDR1 as SGHDT and CDR2 as YYEEEE. The CDR3 DNA reads as TGTGCCAGCAGTGGATCGGGATACGAGCAGTACTTC. It codes for CASSGSGYEQYF.